The present entry profiles one TCR beta chain with its context. Its antigen remains unidentified. A far larger clone lies a single base away; this is likely a read error. The donors were healthy, HIV-negative adults who had no recently reported acute infections or vaccinations. Every donor was a Caucasian adult residing in Nashville, Tennessee, USA. In the unsorted samples, 85 million to 100 million PBMCs were counted, and genomic DNA was extracted using the QIAamp DNA Blood Mini kit. Blood was obtained by leukapheresis, after which PBMCs were separated by Ficoll-Histopaque density gradient centrifugation and cryopreserved in liquid nitrogen vapor phase. The CDR3 has 13 amino acids, counting the end cysteine and phenylalanine. CDR3 DNA only is kept here, 39 bases in frame from base 1. CDR1 SQVTM and CDR2 ANQGSEA are derived from the germline V gene. The V and J ends are trimmed by 7 bases and 4 bases, leaving 15 bases between them.

This record belongs to a study of shared clonotypes between healthy human individuals (dated by TCRdb to 2020 to 2021). In the study overall: The cohort comprised a couple of women and a few men aged 18 to 49 years. To estimate repertoire size and how much clonotypes are shared between individuals, the study performed deep sequencing of blood TCR repertoires from about five healthy adults. To increase sequencing depth and limit assay-specific biases, TCR repertoire library preparation and sequencing were carried out by different laboratories using diverse techniques. Leukapheresis yielded between about 0.94 and 10 billion PBMCs per donor. Beyond this particular receptor, the publication reports: The small number of donors limited the genetic and exposure-history diversity represented. Only blood was sampled, and tissue TCR repertoires likely differ from those in blood. Pairwise subsampling led to the expectation that sequencing depth would affect the degree of clonotype sharing among donors.

TCR CDR3 regions were amplified from genomic DNA by multiplex PCR using the deep immunoSEQ assay. Extracted genomic DNA from each cell subset was distributed evenly across all wells of several immunoSEQ 96-well plates, and each plate was treated as a replicate. For unsorted PBMC, around 300 ng of genomic DNA, equivalent to about 30,000 T cell genomes, went into each replicate PCR. Ten immunoSEQ deep assay plates were used to sequence unsorted PBMC genomic DNA. Purified libraries were quantified with a Qubit 3.0 fluorometer, sized on a Bioanalyzer 2100, and re-quantified with the KAPA Library Quantification kit. Every immunoSEQ 96-well plate was sequenced on a separate single-read 150-cycle Illumina NextSeq 550 flow cell. In the paper's pipeline: Because the immunoSEQ output included only junctional sequences and no quality scores, the filtering could not be the same as the filtering used for full-length reads. To assign V/J genes and CDR3, sequences were annotated against IMGT germline references using PyIR, a Python wrapper for IgBLAST v1.9. Reads were removed for weak V/J assignments (E-value above 1e-6), missing CDR3, stop codons, out-of-frame junctions, or ambiguous translated residues. V3J clonotypes were defined as sequences sharing the same inferred V gene, J gene, and CDR3 amino acid sequence. Percentage overlap between repertoires was calculated by dividing the number of shared unique clonotypes by the size of the smaller repertoire. Richness of each repertoire was evaluated using RTK rarefaction, the Chao1 estimator, and Recon v2.1 estimates of unobserved clonotypes. Here the immuneACCESS table is served through TCRdb, limited to in-frame sequences with V and J called. Missing clones are a known gap in these copies; in checked studies unresolved V genes cover under half, and the rest lacks a known reason. Clone size and V and J calls were adopted from that table, with D and trimming inferred from the DNA. The sample table shows about 490,000 clones, and around 85% are seen once. The top ten hold over 9.5% of the sample.

Sequenced material: PBMCs. The source of this sequence is a middle-aged woman in good health. Some clones in this sample may be carry-over from other donors' samples. This chain joins TRBV29-1 to TRBJ2-3; the best D guess is TRBD2, with 5 bases matching. The CDR3 reads as follows: CSGESYFADTQYF. The bases are TGCAGCGGGGAGAGCTACTTCGCAGATACGCAGTATTTT.